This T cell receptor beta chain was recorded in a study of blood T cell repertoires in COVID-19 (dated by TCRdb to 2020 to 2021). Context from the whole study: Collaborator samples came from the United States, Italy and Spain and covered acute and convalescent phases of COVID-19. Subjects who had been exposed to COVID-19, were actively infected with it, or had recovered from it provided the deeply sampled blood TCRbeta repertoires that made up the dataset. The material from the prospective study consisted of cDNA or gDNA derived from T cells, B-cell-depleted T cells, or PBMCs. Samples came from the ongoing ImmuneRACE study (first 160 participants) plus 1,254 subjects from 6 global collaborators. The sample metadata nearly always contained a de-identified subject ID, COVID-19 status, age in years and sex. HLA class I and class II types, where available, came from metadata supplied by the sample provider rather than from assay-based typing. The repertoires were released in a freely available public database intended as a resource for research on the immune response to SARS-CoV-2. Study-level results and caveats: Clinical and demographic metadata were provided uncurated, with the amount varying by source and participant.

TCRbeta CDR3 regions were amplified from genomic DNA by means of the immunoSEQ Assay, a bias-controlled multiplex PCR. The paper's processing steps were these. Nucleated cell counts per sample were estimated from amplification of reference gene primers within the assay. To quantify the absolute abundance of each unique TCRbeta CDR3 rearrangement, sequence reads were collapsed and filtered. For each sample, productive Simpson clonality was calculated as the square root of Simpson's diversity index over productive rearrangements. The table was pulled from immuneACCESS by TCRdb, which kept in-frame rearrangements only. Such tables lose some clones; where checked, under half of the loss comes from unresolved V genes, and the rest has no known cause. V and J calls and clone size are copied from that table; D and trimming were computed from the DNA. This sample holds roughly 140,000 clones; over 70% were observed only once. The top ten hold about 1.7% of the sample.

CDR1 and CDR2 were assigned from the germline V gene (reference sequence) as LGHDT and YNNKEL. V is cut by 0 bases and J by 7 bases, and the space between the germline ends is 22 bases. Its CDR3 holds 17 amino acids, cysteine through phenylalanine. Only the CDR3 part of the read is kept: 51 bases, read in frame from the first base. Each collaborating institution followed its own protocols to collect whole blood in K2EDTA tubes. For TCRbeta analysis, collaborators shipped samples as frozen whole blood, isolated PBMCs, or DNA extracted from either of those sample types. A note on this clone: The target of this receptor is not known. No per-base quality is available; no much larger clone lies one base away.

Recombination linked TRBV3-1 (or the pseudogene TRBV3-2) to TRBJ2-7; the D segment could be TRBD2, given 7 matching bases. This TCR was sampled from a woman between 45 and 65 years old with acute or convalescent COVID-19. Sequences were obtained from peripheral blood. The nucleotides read TGTGCCAGCAGCCAAGATGGGACGGGGGGCGGGCCCTGGGAGCAGTACTTC. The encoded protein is CASSQDGTGGGPWEQYF.